This entry is about one T cell receptor beta chain. Each CDR3 protein is one row after TCRdb ran MiXCR on the 5' RACE reads. The sample includes 700,000 or so distinct CDR3 sequences, about 9.4% of them seen just once. The data derive from a study of identical twins. Germline-derived CDR1 and CDR2 are SGDLS and YYNGEE. CDR3 length: 15 amino acids. The germline V and J ends were trimmed by 1 base and 0 bases, with 9 bases remaining between them. These sequences were also reported in another study, on yellow fever vaccine responses in identical twins.

The chain uses TRBV9 and TRBJ2-3; the D is unclear. The sequence came from a woman aged 18-29 years in good health. Sample: PBMCs. The CDR3 region is CASSVSGKSTDTQYF. CDR3 in DNA: TGTGCCAGCAGCGTATCTGGGAAAAGCACAGATACGCAGTATTTT.